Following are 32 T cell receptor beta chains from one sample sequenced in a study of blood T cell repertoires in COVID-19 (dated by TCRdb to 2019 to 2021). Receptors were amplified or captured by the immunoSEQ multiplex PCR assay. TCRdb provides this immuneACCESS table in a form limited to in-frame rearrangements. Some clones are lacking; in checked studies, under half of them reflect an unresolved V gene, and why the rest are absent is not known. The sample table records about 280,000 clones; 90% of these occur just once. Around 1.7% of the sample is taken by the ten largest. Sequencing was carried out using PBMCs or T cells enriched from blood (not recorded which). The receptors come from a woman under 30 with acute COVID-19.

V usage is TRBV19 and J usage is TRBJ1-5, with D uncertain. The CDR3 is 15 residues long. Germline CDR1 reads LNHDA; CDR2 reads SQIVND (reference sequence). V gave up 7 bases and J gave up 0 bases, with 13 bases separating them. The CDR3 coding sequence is TGTGCCAGTACCTACGGTCGGTATAGCAATCAGCCCCAGCATTTT. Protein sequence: CASTYGRYSNQPQHF.

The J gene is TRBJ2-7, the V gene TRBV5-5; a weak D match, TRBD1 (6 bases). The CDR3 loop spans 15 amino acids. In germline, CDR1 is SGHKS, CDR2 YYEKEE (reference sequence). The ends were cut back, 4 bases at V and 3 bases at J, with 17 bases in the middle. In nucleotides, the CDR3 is TGTGCCAGCAGCCAGGGGCAAAGCTACCTCTACGAGCAGTACTTC. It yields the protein CASSQGQSYLYEQYF.

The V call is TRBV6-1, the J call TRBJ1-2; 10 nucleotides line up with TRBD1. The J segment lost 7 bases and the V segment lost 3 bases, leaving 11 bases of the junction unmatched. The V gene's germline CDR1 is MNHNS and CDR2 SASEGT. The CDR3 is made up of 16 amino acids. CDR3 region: CASSDLTGGGSFGYTF. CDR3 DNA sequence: TGTGCCAGCAGTGATCTGACAGGGGGCGGATCCTTTGGCTACACCTTC.

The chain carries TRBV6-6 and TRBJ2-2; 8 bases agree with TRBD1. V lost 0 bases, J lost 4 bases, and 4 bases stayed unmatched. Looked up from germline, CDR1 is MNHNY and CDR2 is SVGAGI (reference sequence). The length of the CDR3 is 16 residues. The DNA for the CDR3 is TGTGCCAGCAGTTACTCTCAGGGGGCGAGCACCGGGGAGCTGTTTTTT. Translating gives CASSYSQGASTGELFF.

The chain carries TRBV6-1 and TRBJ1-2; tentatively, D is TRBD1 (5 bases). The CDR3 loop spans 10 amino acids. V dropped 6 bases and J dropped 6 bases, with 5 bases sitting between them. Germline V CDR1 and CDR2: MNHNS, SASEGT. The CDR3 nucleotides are TGTGCCAGCAGAGGGGATGGCTACACCTTC. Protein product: CASRGDGYTF.

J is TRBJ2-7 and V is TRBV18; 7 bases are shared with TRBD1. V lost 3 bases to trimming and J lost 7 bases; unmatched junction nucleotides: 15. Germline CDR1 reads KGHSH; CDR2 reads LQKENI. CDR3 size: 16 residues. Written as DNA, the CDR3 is TGTGCCAGCTCACCCCCTAGGACAGGAGCGTCCGGGGAGCAGTACTTC. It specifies CASSPPRTGASGEQYF.

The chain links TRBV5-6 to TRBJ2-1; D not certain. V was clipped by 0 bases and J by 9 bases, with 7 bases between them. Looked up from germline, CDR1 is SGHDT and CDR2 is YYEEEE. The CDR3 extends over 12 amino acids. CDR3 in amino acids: CASSLGSSEQFF. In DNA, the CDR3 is TGTGCCAGCAGCTTGGGTTCGAGTGAGCAGTTCTTC.

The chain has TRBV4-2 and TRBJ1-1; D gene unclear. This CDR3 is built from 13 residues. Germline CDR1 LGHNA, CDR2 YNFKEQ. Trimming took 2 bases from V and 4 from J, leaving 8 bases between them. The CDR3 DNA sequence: TGTGCCAGCAGCCAAAGGGAGGGCACTGAAGCTTTCTTT. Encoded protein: CASSQREGTEAFF.

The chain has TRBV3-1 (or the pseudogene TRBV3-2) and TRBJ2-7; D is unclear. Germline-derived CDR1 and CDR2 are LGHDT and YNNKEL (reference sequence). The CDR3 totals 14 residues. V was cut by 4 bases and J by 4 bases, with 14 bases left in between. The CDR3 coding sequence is TGTGCCAGCAGCCCACTGTGGAGTACGTACGAGCAGTACTTC. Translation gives CASSPLWSTYEQYF.

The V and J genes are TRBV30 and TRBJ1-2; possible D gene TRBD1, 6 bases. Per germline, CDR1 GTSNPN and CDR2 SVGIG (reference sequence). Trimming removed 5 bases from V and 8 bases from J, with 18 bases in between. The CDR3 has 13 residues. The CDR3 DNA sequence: TGTGCCTGGTCGCAGGGGACAATTAGAGGCTACACCTTC. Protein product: CAWSQGTIRGYTF.

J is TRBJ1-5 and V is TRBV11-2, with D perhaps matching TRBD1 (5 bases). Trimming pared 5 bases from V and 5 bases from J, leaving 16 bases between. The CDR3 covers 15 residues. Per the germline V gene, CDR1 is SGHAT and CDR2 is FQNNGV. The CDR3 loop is CASSPKGTGDQPQHF. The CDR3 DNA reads TGTGCCAGCAGCCCGAAGGGGACTGGGGATCAGCCCCAGCATTTT.

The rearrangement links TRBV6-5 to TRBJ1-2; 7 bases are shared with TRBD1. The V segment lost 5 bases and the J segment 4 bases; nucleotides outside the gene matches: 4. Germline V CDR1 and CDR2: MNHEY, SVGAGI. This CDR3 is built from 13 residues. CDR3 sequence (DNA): TGTGCCAGCAGTCAGGACAGGATCTATGGCTACACCTTC. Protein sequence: CASSQDRIYGYTF.

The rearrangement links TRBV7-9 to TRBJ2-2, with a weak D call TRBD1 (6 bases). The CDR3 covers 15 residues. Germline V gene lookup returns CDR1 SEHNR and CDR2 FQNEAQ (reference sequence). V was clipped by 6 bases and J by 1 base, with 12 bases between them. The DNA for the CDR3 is TGTGCCAGCAGTCACCAGGGGTGGAACACCGGGGAGCTGTTTTTT. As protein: CASSHQGWNTGELFF.

The CDR3 sequence: CASRHRVDEQFF. CDR3 coding DNA: TGTGCCAGCAGGCACAGGGTGGATGAGCAGTTCTTC. The rearrangement joins TRBV11-2 to TRBJ2-1; D possibly corresponds to TRBD1 (6 bases). There are 12 residues in the CDR3. Germline V gene sequence: CDR1 SGHAT, CDR2 FQNNGV. V dropped 6 bases and J dropped 8 bases, with 11 bases sitting between them.

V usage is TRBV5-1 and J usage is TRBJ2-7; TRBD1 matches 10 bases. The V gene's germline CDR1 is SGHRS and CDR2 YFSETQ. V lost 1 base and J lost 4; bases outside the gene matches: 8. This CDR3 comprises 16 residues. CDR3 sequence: CASSLRGQGLDYEQYF. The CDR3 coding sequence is TGCGCCAGCAGCTTGCGGGGACAGGGGCTTGATTACGAGCAGTACTTC. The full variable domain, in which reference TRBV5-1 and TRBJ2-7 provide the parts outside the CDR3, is KAGVTQTPRYLIKTRGQQVTLSCSPISGHRSVSWYQQTPGQGLQFLFEYFSETQRNKGNFPGRFSGRQFSNSRSEMNVSTLELGDSALYLCASSLRGQGLDYEQYFGPGTRLTVT.

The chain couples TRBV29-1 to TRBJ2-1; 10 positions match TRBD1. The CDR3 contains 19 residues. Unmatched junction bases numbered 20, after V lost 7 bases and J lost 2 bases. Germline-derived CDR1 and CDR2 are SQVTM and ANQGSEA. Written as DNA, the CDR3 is TGCAGCGAACTATCGATCGGGACAGGGGATCAGGGGGCCTACAATGAGCAGTTCTTC. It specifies CSELSIGTGDQGAYNEQFF.

CDR3 in DNA: TGTGCCAGCAGCTTAGTGGGACAGGGGATCTATGGCTACACCTTC. Translated, it gives CASSLVGQGIYGYTF. The gene calls are TRBV7-9 and TRBJ1-2; 10 positions agree with TRBD1. Germline V gene sequence: CDR1 SEHNR, CDR2 FQNEAQ (reference sequence). With V trimmed by 1 base and J by 4 bases, 3 bases remained unmatched. The CDR3 consists of 15 residues.

CDR3 bases: TGTGCCAGCAACCGGGACTCTAGCTCCTACGAGCAGTACTTC. This translates into CASNRDSSSYEQYF. This rearrangement joins TRBV6-5 to TRBJ2-7; a weak D match, TRBD2 (6 bases). Germline CDR1 MNHEY, CDR2 SVGAGI. The CDR3 loop spans 14 amino acids. Trimming stripped 7 bases from V and 0 bases from J, with 13 bases between.

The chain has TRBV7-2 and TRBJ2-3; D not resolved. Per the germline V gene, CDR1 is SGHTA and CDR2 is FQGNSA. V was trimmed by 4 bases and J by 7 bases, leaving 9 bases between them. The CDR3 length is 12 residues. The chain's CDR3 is CASSWSENTQYF. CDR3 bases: TGTGCCAGCAGCTGGTCAGAAAATACGCAGTATTTT. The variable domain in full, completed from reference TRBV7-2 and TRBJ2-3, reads GAGVSQSPSNKVTEKGKDVELRCDPISGHTALYWYRQSLGQGLEFLIYFQGNSAPDKSGLPSDRFSAERTGGSVSTLTIQRTQQEDSAVYLCASSWSENTQYFGPGTRLTVL.

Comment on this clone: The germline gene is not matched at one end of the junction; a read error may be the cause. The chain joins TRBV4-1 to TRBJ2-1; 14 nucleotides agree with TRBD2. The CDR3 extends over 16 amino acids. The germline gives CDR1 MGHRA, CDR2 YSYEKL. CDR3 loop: CASSRILLTSGRGEVF. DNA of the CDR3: TGCGCCAGCAGCCGAATTTTACTGACTAGCGGGAGGGGGGAGGTCTTC.

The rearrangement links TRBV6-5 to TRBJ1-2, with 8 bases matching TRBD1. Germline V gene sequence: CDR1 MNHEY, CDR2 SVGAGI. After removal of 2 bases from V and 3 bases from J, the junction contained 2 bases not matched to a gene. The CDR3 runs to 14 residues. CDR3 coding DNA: TGTGCCAGCAGTTACGCGGACAGGGACTATGGCTACACCTTC. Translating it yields CASSYADRDYGYTF.

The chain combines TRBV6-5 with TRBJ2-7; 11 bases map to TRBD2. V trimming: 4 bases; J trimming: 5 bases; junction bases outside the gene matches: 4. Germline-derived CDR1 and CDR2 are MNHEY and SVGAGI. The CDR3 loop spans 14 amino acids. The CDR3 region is CASSLAGGIDEQYF. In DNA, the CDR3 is TGTGCCAGCAGTTTAGCGGGAGGGATAGACGAGCAGTACTTC.

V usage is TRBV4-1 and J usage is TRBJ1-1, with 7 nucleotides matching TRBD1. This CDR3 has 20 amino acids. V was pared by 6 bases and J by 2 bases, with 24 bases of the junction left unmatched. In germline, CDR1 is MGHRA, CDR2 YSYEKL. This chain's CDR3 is CASRHLGTARHKFLNTEAFF. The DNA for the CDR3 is TGCGCCAGCAGACACCTCGGGACAGCCCGTCACAAATTCTTAAACACTGAAGCTTTCTTT.

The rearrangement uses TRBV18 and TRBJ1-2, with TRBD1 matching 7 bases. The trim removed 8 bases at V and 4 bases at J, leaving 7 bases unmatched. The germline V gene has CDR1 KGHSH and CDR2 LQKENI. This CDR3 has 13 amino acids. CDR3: CASEPGQSYGYTF. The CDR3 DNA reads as TGTGCCAGCGAGCCGGGACAGAGCTATGGCTACACCTTC.

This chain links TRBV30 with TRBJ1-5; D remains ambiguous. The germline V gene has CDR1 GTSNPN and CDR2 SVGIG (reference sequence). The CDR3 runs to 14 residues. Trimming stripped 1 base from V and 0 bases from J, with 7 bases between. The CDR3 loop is CAWSAGYSNQPQHF. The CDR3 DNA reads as TGTGCCTGGAGTGCGGGTTATAGCAATCAGCCCCAGCATTTT. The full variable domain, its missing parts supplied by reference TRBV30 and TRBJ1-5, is SQTIHQWPATLVQPVGSPLSLECTVEGTSNPNLYWYRQAAGRGLQLLFYSVGIGQISSEVPQNLSASRPQDRQFILSSKKLLLSDSGFYLCAWSAGYSNQPQHFGDGTRLSIL.

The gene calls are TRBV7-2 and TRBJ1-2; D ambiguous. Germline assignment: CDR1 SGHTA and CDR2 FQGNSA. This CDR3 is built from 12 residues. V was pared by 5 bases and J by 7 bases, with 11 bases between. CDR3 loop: CASSRDYGGYTF. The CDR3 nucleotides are TGTGCCAGCAGCCGTGATTACGGTGGCTACACCTTC.

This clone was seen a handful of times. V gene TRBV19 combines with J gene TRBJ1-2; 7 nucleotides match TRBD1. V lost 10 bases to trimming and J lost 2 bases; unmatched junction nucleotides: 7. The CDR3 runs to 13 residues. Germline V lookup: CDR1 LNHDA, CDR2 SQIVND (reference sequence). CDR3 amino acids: CATPTGRNYGYTF. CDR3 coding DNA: TGTGCCACCCCGACAGGGCGAAACTATGGCTACACCTTC. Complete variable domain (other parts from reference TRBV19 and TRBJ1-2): DGGITQSPKYLFRKEGQNVTLSCEQNLNHDAMYWYRQDPGQGLRLIYYSQIVNDFQKGDIAEGYSVSREKKESFPLTVTSAQKNPTAFYLCATPTGRNYGYTFGSGTRLTVV.

Written as DNA, the CDR3 is TGTGCCAGCAGCCCGGACAGGGCTCTTGCCGGGGAGCTGTTTTTT. Amino acid sequence: CASSPDRALAGELFF. J is TRBJ2-2 and V is TRBV7-8; 8 bases are a match to TRBD1. This CDR3 spans 15 amino acids. Germline loops: CDR1 SGHVS, CDR2 FQNEAQ. V shed 5 bases and J 6 bases; nucleotides not matched to a gene: 8.

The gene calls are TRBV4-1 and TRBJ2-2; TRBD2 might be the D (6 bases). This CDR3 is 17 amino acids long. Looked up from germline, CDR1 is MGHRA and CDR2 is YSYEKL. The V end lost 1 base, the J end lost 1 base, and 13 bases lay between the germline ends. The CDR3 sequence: CASSQGPLAQNTGELFF. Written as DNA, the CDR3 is TGCGCCAGCAGCCAAGGCCCCCTAGCGCAGAACACCGGGGAGCTGTTTTTT.

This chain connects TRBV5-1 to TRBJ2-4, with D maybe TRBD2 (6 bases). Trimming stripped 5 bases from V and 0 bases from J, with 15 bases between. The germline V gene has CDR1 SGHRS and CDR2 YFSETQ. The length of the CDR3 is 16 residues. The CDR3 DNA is TGCGCCAGCAGTTTAGATAGCGGTCTAGCCAAAAACATTCAGTACTTC. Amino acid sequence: CASSLDSGLAKNIQYF.

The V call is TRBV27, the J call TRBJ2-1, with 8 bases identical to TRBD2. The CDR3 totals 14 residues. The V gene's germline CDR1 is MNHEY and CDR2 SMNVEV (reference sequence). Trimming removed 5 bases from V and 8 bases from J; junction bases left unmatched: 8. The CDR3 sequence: CASSPLWREDEQFF. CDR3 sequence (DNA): TGTGCCAGCAGTCCCCTTTGGCGGGAGGATGAGCAGTTCTTC.

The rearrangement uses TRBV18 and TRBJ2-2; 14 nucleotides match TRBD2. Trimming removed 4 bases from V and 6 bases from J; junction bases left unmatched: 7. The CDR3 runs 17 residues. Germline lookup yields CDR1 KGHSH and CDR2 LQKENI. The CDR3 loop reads CASSLSRTSGRPGELFF. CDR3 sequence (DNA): TGTGCCAGCTCACTTTCCCGGACTAGCGGGAGGCCCGGGGAGCTGTTTTTT.